One sample yielded the 19 T cell receptor beta chains listed below, sequenced in a study of blood T cell repertoires in COVID-19. The data were produced by immunoSEQ multiplex PCR, yet TCRdb's version contains in-frame clones alone and is incomplete. The sample records some 83,000 clones, 86% being singletons. Specimen: peripheral blood. These receptors were obtained from a man aged 50 to 59 with active COVID-19.

The chain combines TRBV5-6 with TRBJ2-5; 11 positions match TRBD1. CDR3 length: 15 amino acids. V shed 4 bases, J shed 5 bases, and the junction held 7 bases outside the gene matches. The germline CDR1 and CDR2 sequences are SGHDT and YYEEEE. The chain's CDR3 is CASSPPGQGGETQYF. Here the CDR3 DNA reads TGTGCCAGCAGCCCACCGGGACAGGGGGGCGAGACCCAGTACTTC.

The rearrangement uses TRBV3-1 (or the pseudogene TRBV3-2) and TRBJ1-3; D is uncertain. The CDR3 totals 14 residues. Trimming left V 4 bases short and J 7 bases short, with 14 bases between. Germline CDR1 LGHDT, CDR2 YNNKEL (reference sequence). The CDR3 loop reads CASSPNGNRNTIYF. The CDR3 DNA is TGTGCCAGCAGCCCAAACGGGAACCGGAACACCATATATTTT.

The V and J genes are TRBV30 and TRBJ2-7; 10 nucleotides match TRBD2. The CDR3 loop spans 16 amino acids. Trimming removed 4 bases from V and 4 bases from J; junction bases left unmatched: 13. CDR1 and CDR2 (germline): GTSNPN, SVGIG (reference sequence). The CDR3: CAWISLTSGKRYEQYF. The CDR3 coding sequence is TGTGCCTGGATCTCCCTTACTAGCGGGAAAAGATACGAGCAGTACTTC. The complete variable domain, with remaining parts taken from reference TRBV30 and TRBJ2-7, reads SQTIHQWPATLVQPVGSPLSLECTVEGTSNPNLYWYRQAAGRGLQLLFYSVGIGQISSEVPQNLSASRPQDRQFILSSKKLLLSDSGFYLCAWISLTSGKRYEQYFGPGTRLTVT.

The chain combines TRBV28 with TRBJ1-2, with D maybe TRBD1 (5 bases). The CDR3 consists of 13 residues. The germline V gene encodes CDR1 MDHEN and CDR2 SYDVKM. V lost 7 bases, J lost 6 bases, and 15 bases lay in between. CDR3 sequence: CASKAGFPDGYTF. Here the CDR3 DNA reads TGTGCCAGCAAGGCAGGGTTTCCAGATGGCTACACCTTC.

Here the CDR3 reads CASSSPAPGGENEKLFF. The CDR3 nucleotides are TGTGCCAGCAGTTCCCCCGCGCCCGGAGGGGAGAATGAAAAACTGTTTTTT. This chain links TRBV27 with TRBJ1-4; the D gene is possibly TRBD1 (5 bases). Per the germline V gene, CDR1 is MNHEY and CDR2 is SMNVEV (reference sequence). The CDR3 is 17 amino acids. The ends were cut back, 4 bases at V and 5 bases at J, with 20 bases in the middle.

As concerns this clone: The same CDR3 can be traced to other DNA sequences in this sample. V usage is TRBV19 and J usage is TRBJ1-2; 10 bases agree with TRBD1. After removal of 6 bases from V and 7 bases from J, the junction contained 5 bases not matched to a gene. This CDR3 comprises 13 residues. The germline V gene encodes CDR1 LNHDA and CDR2 SQIVND (reference sequence). The CDR3 sequence: CASSTGQGGGYTF. The CDR3 DNA reads as TGTGCCAGTAGCACCGGACAGGGGGGTGGCTACACCTTC.

The rearrangement uses TRBV2 and TRBJ2-1; 14 nucleotides align to TRBD2. In germline, CDR1 is SNHLY, CDR2 FYNNEI. V shed 5 bases, J shed 0 bases, and the junction held 9 bases outside the gene matches. This CDR3 has 19 amino acids. This CDR3 reads CASSPQGLAGASSYNEQFF. The CDR3 DNA sequence: TGTGCCAGCAGTCCCCAGGGACTAGCGGGAGCCTCCTCCTACAATGAGCAGTTCTTC. The entire variable domain, with the rest obtained from reference TRBV2 and TRBJ2-1, is as follows: EPEVTQTPSHQVTQMGQEVILRCVPISNHLYFYWYRQILGQKVEFLVSFYNNEISEKSEIFDDQFSVERPDGSNFTLKIRSTKLEDSAMYFCASSPQGLAGASSYNEQFFGPGTRLTVL.

The CDR3 loop is CASSVGRQGDGYTF. CDR3 coding DNA: TGTGCCAGCAGCGTAGGTAGGCAGGGGGATGGCTACACCTTC. The V gene is TRBV9, the J gene TRBJ1-2; 7 nucleotides align to TRBD1. Trimming took 0 bases from V and 6 from J; bases not matched to a gene: 5. The CDR3 consists of 14 residues. CDR1 is SGDLS and CDR2 is YYNGEE in the germline V gene.

The rearrangement uses TRBV6-6 and TRBJ1-5; 7 positions agree with TRBD1. The CDR3 runs 16 residues. Germline-derived CDR1 and CDR2 are MNHNY and SVGAGI (reference sequence). The trim removed 4 bases at V and 2 bases at J, leaving 8 bases unmatched. The CDR3 is CASSWGTGAGNQPQHF. The CDR3 DNA reads TGTGCCAGCAGTTGGGGAACAGGGGCTGGCAATCAGCCCCAGCATTTT.

The chain carries TRBV5-1 and TRBJ1-4, with D maybe TRBD1 (5 bases). The CDR3 is 15 amino acids. Germline assignment: CDR1 SGHRS and CDR2 YFSETQ. Deletions cut 0 bases from V and 0 bases from J, with 6 bases between. The CDR3 nucleotides read TGCGCCAGCAGCTTGGAAGGGGCAACTAATGAAAAACTGTTTTTT. This translates into CASSLEGATNEKLFF.

The chain carries TRBV7-9 and TRBJ2-5; D possibly corresponds to TRBD1 (5 bases). This CDR3 spans 15 amino acids. CDR1 is SEHNR and CDR2 is FQNEAQ in the germline V gene (reference sequence). Between the trimmed V and J ends, which lost 0 bases and 5 bases, there was a span of 13 bases. In nucleotides, the CDR3 is TGTGCCAGCAGCTTAGCTCAGGTTCCAGGGGAGACCCAGTACTTC. This gives the protein CASSLAQVPGETQYF.

The chain is built from TRBV4-2 and TRBJ2-3, with 10 bases aligning to TRBD2. The CDR3 runs 19 residues. Looked up from germline, CDR1 is LGHNA and CDR2 is YNFKEQ. J lost 3 bases, V lost 0 bases, and 12 bases had no gene match. CDR3 nucleotide sequence: TGTGCCAGCAGCCAAGATGGGGCGGGCTTTAGCGGGGGGACAGATACGCAGTATTTT. Translating gives CASSQDGAGFSGGTDTQYF.

The chain carries TRBV28 and TRBJ1-5, with 8 bases identical to TRBD1. The CDR3 is 15 residues long. Looked up from germline, CDR1 is MDHEN and CDR2 is SYDVKM. Unmatched junction bases numbered 9, after V lost 5 bases and J lost 6 bases. Here the CDR3 reads CASSGFGQGRQPQHF. The CDR3 DNA sequence: TGTGCCAGCAGTGGGTTCGGACAGGGACGTCAGCCCCAGCATTTT. The full variable domain, its missing parts supplied by reference TRBV28 and TRBJ1-5, is DVKVTQSSRYLVKRTGEKVFLECVQDMDHENMFWYRQDPGLGLRLIYFSYDVKMKEKGDIPEGYSVSREKKERFSLILESASTNQTSMYLCASSGFGQGRQPQHFGDGTRLSIL.

The chain couples TRBV6-5 to TRBJ1-2, with 7 bases that match TRBD1. With 6 bases clipped from V and 0 bases from J, the junction kept 4 bases outside the gene matches. The CDR3 covers 14 residues. The germline gives CDR1 MNHEY, CDR2 SVGAGI. DNA for the CDR3: TGTGCCAGCAGGCTGGGACAGTCTAACTATGGCTACACCTTC. As protein: CASRLGQSNYGYTF.

The rearrangement uses TRBV12-3 or TRBV12-4 and TRBJ1-1, with D maybe TRBD1 (6 bases). The CDR3 is 12 amino acids. The ends were cut back, 5 bases at V and 9 bases at J, with 13 bases in the middle. The DNA for the CDR3 is TGTGCCAGCAGTCCCGCGGGGGGCAAAGCTTTCTTT. Its protein is CASSPAGGKAFF.

The chain uses TRBV6-5 and TRBJ1-4, with TRBD1 matching over 7 bases. The V and J ends lost 5 bases and 8 bases, in that order; junction bases with no gene match: 8. The CDR3 is 14 residues long. Germline V lookup: CDR1 MNHEY, CDR2 SVGAGI. The CDR3 is CASSLDRVWEKLFF. The CDR3 DNA reads TGTGCCAGCAGTCTAGACAGGGTATGGGAAAAACTGTTTTTT.

This chain connects TRBV7-2 to TRBJ2-1; possibly TRBD1 for D (6 bases). Germline V lookup: CDR1 SGHTA, CDR2 FQGNSA. V lost 0 bases and J lost 5, with 11 bases in between. The CDR3 is 15 amino acids. The DNA for the CDR3 is TGTGCCAGCAGCTTAGCTCAGGGGTCCCACAATGAGCAGTTCTTC. Amino acid sequence: CASSLAQGSHNEQFF.

This chain uses TRBV18 with TRBJ2-5; 12 bases match TRBD1. After removal of 6 bases from V and 5 bases from J, the junction contained 4 bases not matched to a gene. There are 14 residues in the CDR3. Germline CDR1 is KGHSH and CDR2 is LQKENI. This CDR3 reads CASSLGQGAETQYF. As DNA, the CDR3 is TGTGCCAGCTCTTTGGGACAGGGGGCGGAGACCCAGTACTTC.

This rearrangement joins TRBV30 to TRBJ1-1; D is unresolved. Germline-derived CDR1 and CDR2 are GTSNPN and SVGIG (reference sequence). The length of the CDR3 is 12 residues. V lost 4 bases, J lost 10 bases, and 16 bases lay in between. CDR3 sequence (DNA): TGTGCCTGGACGACGACTCCACCACGAGCTTTCTTT. It specifies CAWTTTPPRAFF.